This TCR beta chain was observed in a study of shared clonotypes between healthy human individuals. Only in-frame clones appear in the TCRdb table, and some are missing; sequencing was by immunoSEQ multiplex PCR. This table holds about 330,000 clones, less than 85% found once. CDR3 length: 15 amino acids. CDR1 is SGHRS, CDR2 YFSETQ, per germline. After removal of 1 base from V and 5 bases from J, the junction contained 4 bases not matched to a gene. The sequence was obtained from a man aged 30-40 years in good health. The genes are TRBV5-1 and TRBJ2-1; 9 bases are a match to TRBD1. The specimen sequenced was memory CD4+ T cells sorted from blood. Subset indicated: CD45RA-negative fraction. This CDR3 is CASSLSGTGHNEQFF. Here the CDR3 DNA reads TGCGCCAGCAGCTTGAGCGGGACAGGGCACAATGAGCAGTTCTTC.